This T cell receptor beta chain was observed in a study of control samples from healthy donors and cancer patients. The CDR3 runs 13 residues. The germline V gene encodes CDR1 MDHEN and CDR2 SYDVKM. V was clipped by 10 bases and J by 4 bases, with 16 bases between them. This clone was seen once. The table came from immunoSEQ multiplex PCR; TCRdb's copy has only in-frame clones and leaves some out. The data show roughly 400,000 clones, with roughly 90% seen just once and around 6.5% held by the top ten. The sequence was collected from a man aged 35-49 years with head and neck cancer. Source material: PBMCs. The rearrangement links TRBV28 to TRBJ1-1, with D possibly matching TRBD1 (6 bases). Here the CDR3 reads CANSPRGGTEAFF. CDR3 DNA sequence: TGTGCCAACTCCCCGAGGGGGGGCACTGAAGCTTTCTTT.